The rows below give T cell receptor beta chains drawn from one sample of a study of T cells after yellow fever vaccination. Using its own MiXCR run on the 5' RACE reads, TCRdb lists one record per CDR3 protein. The sample lists about 350,000 distinct CDR3 sequences; less than 9.5% were seen once. Sequencing used PBMCs, obtained roughly 47 days after the first yellow fever vaccination. Receptor source: a man younger than 35 who received the YFV17D yellow fever vaccine. Each CDR3 is given with its conserved first and last residue. D genes are given only for firm matches. Clone size is given for some rows only: seen once, a few or many times, or a class if the clone is expanded.

TRBV20-1	TRBJ2-3	NA	16	few	TGCAGTGTTCGGCGTTGGAGGCAGGGCGGCACAGATACGCAGTATTTT	CSVRRWRQGGTDTQYF
TRBV18	TRBJ1-3	NA	16	few	TGTGCCAGCTCACCTCGGGTGGTTTCGTCTGGAAACACCATATATTTT	CASSPRVVSSGNTIYF
TRBV7-2	TRBJ2-5	NA	13	many	TGTGCCAGCAGCTTAAACAACCAAGAGACCCAGTACTTC	CASSLNNQETQYF
TRBV9	TRBJ1-3	NA	17	NA	TGTGCCAGCAGCACCTCCCGGCCAGGACTACCTGGAAACACCATATATTTT	CASSTSRPGLPGNTIYF
TRBV7-9	TRBJ1-2	NA	13	NA	TGTGCCAGCAGCTTAGAGGCTGCGGGCGGCTACACCTTC	CASSLEAAGGYTF
TRBV11-2	TRBJ1-5	NA	13	many	TGTGCCAGCAGCTTGTCTGAGAATCAGCCCCAGCATTTT	CASSLSENQPQHF
TRBV27	TRBJ2-3	NA	15	NA	TGTGCCAGCAGCCCCCTTTGGGCGGGCACAGATACGCAGTATTTT	CASSPLWAGTDTQYF
TRBV5-1	TRBJ1-2	TRBD1	18	NA	TGCGCCAGCAGCTTACCCAGGTCAGGGACAGGGACTAACTATGGCTACACCTTC	CASSLPRSGTGTNYGYTF
TRBV11-2	TRBJ2-2	TRBD2	17	NA	TGTGCCAGCAGCCCGCCGGTCGGCGGGGGGAGGACCGGGGAGCTGTTTTTT	CASSPPVGGGRTGELFF
TRBV24-1	TRBJ1-1	NA	12	NA	TGTGCCACCTTAGGACCGAACACTGAAGCTTTCTTT	CATLGPNTEAFF
TRBV12-3/TRBV12-4	TRBJ1-5	NA	14	NA	TGTGCCAGCAGTACACAGGCTTTCGATCAGCCCCAGCATTTT	CASSTQAFDQPQHF
TRBV18	TRBJ2-6	TRBD1	15	few	TGTGCCAGCTCATGGACAGGGGATGGGGCCAACGTCCTGACTTTC	CASSWTGDGANVLTF
TRBV7-2	TRBJ2-5	NA	11	NA	TGTGCCAGCAGCCCGGACCATATCCAGTACTTC	CASSPDHIQYF
TRBV6-5	TRBJ2-1	NA	14	few	TGTGCCAGCAGTTACCGGCGGCCTGGCTTCAAGCAGTTCTTC	CASSYRRPGFKQFF
TRBV10-3	TRBJ2-1	NA	17	NA	TGTGCCATCAGTGAGTCGGAGGGGCTTCCCGTAAACAATGAGCAGTTCTTC	CAISESEGLPVNNEQFF
TRBV28	TRBJ1-5	TRBD1	15	NA	TGTGCCAGCAGTTTAAGGACAGGGTACAATCAGCCCCAGCATTTT	CASSLRTGYNQPQHF
TRBV2	TRBJ2-4	NA	13	few	TGTGCCAGCAGTGTAGGGGAAGGAAACATTCAGTACTTC	CASSVGEGNIQYF
TRBV7-3	TRBJ1-1	NA	17	NA	TGTGCCAGCAGCTTAACGGGGGGTATAGGGTTGGACACTGAAGCTTTCTTT	CASSLTGGIGLDTEAFF
TRBV30	TRBJ2-5	NA	11	few	TGTGCCTGGAGTGTTCTTGAGACCCAGTACTTC	CAWSVLETQYF
TRBV5-4	TRBJ1-6	NA	12	NA	TGTGCCAGCGGACCGCATAATTCACCCCTCCACTTT	CASGPHNSPLHF
TRBV12-3/TRBV12-4	TRBJ2-5	NA	13	NA	TGTGCCAGCAGTTTATGGATGGTGGAGACCCAGTACTTC	CASSLWMVETQYF
TRBV12-3/TRBV12-4	TRBJ2-6	NA	15	many	TGTGCCAGCAGTCCTCGGGGGACCGGGGCCAACGTCCTGACTTTC	CASSPRGTGANVLTF
TRBV7-9	TRBJ1-4	NA	11	NA	TGTGCCAGCAGTAATAATGAAAAACTGTTTTTT	CASSNNEKLFF
TRBV7-2	TRBJ2-3	NA	11	NA	TGTGCCAGCAGCACCCGGGGCCTGCAGTATTTT	CASSTRGLQYF
TRBV6-5	TRBJ1-1	NA	14	NA	TGTGCCAGCAGTTACGGGGAAACGAACACTGAAGCTTTCTTT	CASSYGETNTEAFF
TRBV7-2	TRBJ2-4	NA	15	NA	TGTGCCAGCAGCTTTGGACTCCAGGACGGAAACATTCAGTACTTC	CASSFGLQDGNIQYF
TRBV27	TRBJ1-1	NA	13	NA	TGTGCCAGCAGTTCCTACCCGGACACAGAAGCTTTCTTT	CASSSYPDTEAFF
TRBV7-6	TRBJ2-1	TRBD2	18	few	TGTGCCAGCAGCTTAAATCCTAGCGGGGGACATAATTACAATGAGCAGTTCTTC	CASSLNPSGGHNYNEQFF
TRBV6-2/TRBV6-3	TRBJ2-7	NA	16	NA	TGTGCCAGCAGTCAAACACAGGCAGGGGACGGCTACGAGCAGTACTTC	CASSQTQAGDGYEQYF
TRBV5-1	TRBJ2-2	NA	16	few	TGCGCCAGCAGCTCAGGGACCCCCCAGGACACCGGGGAGCTGTTTTTT	CASSSGTPQDTGELFF
TRBV27	TRBJ2-5	TRBD2	15	many	TGTGCCAGCAGTTTACTAGCGGGGGGGCGGGAGACCCAGTACTTC	CASSLLAGGRETQYF
TRBV20-1	TRBJ2-3	NA	10	NA	TGCAGTGCTCTTGACTATACGCAGTATTTT	CSALDYTQYF
TRBV2	TRBJ2-5	TRBD2	21	NA	TGTGCCAGCAGTACCCAGCGGGGGGTTACATTTCTTAGCACCGGGGGAGAGACCCAGTACTTC	CASSTQRGVTFLSTGGETQYF
TRBV5-1	TRBJ2-3	TRBD2	17	NA	TGCGCCAGCAGCTTGGAGTCGGCTAGCGGGGGAGCAGATACGCAGTATTTT	CASSLESASGGADTQYF
TRBV24-1	TRBJ1-5	NA	14	few	TGTGCCACCAGTCAAAGGGGCGGCAATCAGCCCCAGCATTTT	CATSQRGGNQPQHF
TRBV7-9	TRBJ1-1	TRBD1	15	many	TGTGCCAGCAGCCTCGTGGCAGGGGGCAACACTGAAGCTTTCTTT	CASSLVAGGNTEAFF
TRBV5-1	TRBJ1-2	NA	15	NA	TGCGCCAGCAGCTTGGCAGCAGGGTGGTCGAGTGGCTACACCTTC	CASSLAAGWSSGYTF
TRBV4-2	TRBJ2-1	NA	13	many	TGTGCCAGCAGCCAAGGGAGTTACAATGAGCAGTTCTTC	CASSQGSYNEQFF
TRBV6-5	TRBJ1-5	NA	16	many	TGTGCCAGCAGTTCTAGAGGTCCCCAAAGCAATCAGCCCCAGCATTTT	CASSSRGPQSNQPQHF
TRBV5-1	TRBJ1-2	NA	15	NA	TGCGCCAGCAGCCCGGGGGGTGGAGGCTTCTATGGCTACACCTTC	CASSPGGGGFYGYTF
TRBV5-6	TRBJ2-7	NA	14	few	TGTGCCAGCAGCTTCTGGGTCGCCTCCTACGAGCAGTACTTC	CASSFWVASYEQYF
TRBV7-2	TRBJ1-1	NA	12	NA	TGTGCCAGCAGCTTAGCGAAGGGCGAGGCTTTCTTT	CASSLAKGEAFF
TRBV5-1	TRBJ2-5	NA	13	NA	TGCGCCAGCAGCAAAAGGGTCCAAGAGACCCAGTACTTC	CASSKRVQETQYF
TRBV27	TRBJ1-5	TRBD1	14	few	TGTGCCAGCAGTCGACAGGGCCCTAATCAGCCCCAGCATTTT	CASSRQGPNQPQHF
TRBV20-1	TRBJ2-1	TRBD1	15	many	TGCAGTGCCCAAATCAGGGGGAACTCAAGGAATGAGCAGTTCTTC	CSAQIRGNSRNEQFF
TRBV5-1	TRBJ2-2	NA	14	many	TGCGCCAGCAGAGGTTCAGGAAACACCGGGGAGCTGTTTTTT	CASRGSGNTGELFF
TRBV11-2	TRBJ2-1	TRBD2	16	NA	TGTGCCAGCAGCTCAAGTAGCGGGGTCTCCTACAATGAGCAGTTCTTC	CASSSSSGVSYNEQFF
TRBV3-1	TRBJ1-6	NA	13	NA	TGTGCCAGCAGCTCTACGAGGGATTCACCCCTCCACTTT	CASSSTRDSPLHF
TRBV29-1	TRBJ2-5	NA	15	NA	TGCAGCGTTGAATTTGCGGCAACTCTCCAAGAGACCCAGTACTTC	CSVEFAATLQETQYF